These T cell receptor beta chains were read from a single sample in a study of blood T cell repertoires in COVID-19. Here immunoSEQ multiplex PCR was the method, and the copy in TCRdb shows in-frame clones only, minus some. Here the sample spans 290,000 or so clones, approximately 86% being singletons. The sequenced sample consisted of peripheral blood. The source is a man aged 70 or older with acute or convalescent COVID-19. Each CDR3 is given with its conserved first and last residue. The D gene is left open where the match is weak.

V gene	D gene	J gene	CDR3 protein	CDR3 DNA
TRBV14	.	TRBJ2-1	CASSLIADSASEQFF	TGTGCCAGCAGTCTGATAGCAGACTCCGCGAGTGAGCAGTTCTTC
TRBV19	.	TRBJ1-1	CASSLARLNTEAFF	TGTGCCAGTAGTCTTGCCAGGTTGAACACTGAAGCTTTCTTT
TRBV28	.	TRBJ2-7	CASSLQAPFGSYEQYF	TGTGCCAGCAGTTTACAGGCCCCTTTCGGGAGCTACGAGCAGTACTTC
TRBV5-1	TRBD2	TRBJ2-3	CASSSSGGTDTQYF	TGCGCCAGCAGCTCCAGCGGGGGCACAGATACGCAGTATTTT
TRBV30	TRBD2	TRBJ2-3	CAWSVLVGRLAGGTHPPGTQYF	TGTGCCTGGAGTGTACTGGTGGGTAGACTAGCGGGGGGGACCCACCCTCCAGGGACGCAGTATTTT
TRBV6-5	.	TRBJ2-5	CASSYTRQETQYF	TGTGCCAGCAGTTACACCAGGCAAGAGACCCAGTACTTC
TRBV18	TRBD1	TRBJ2-7	CASSRDSDLSEQYF	TGTGCCAGCTCACGGGACAGCGATCTAAGCGAGCAGTACTTC
TRBV19	.	TRBJ2-7	CASSQPVGSPSHEQYF	TGTGCCAGTAGCCAACCTGTGGGCTCTCCGTCCCACGAGCAGTACTTC
TRBV21-1	.	TRBJ1-4	CASSARGSLARNEKLFF	TGTGCCAGCAGCGCCCGCGGGTCACTCGCCCGTAATGAAAAACTGTTTTTT
TRBV4-1	.	TRBJ1-5	CASSQEWAPGSNQPQHF	TGCGCCAGCAGCCAAGAGTGGGCCCCGGGGAGCAATCAGCCCCAGCATTTT
TRBV6-2/TRBV6-3	TRBD2	TRBJ2-1	CASSTPGLARINVEQFF	TGTGCCAGCAGTACCCCGGGACTAGCGAGAATAAACGTTGAGCAGTTCTTC